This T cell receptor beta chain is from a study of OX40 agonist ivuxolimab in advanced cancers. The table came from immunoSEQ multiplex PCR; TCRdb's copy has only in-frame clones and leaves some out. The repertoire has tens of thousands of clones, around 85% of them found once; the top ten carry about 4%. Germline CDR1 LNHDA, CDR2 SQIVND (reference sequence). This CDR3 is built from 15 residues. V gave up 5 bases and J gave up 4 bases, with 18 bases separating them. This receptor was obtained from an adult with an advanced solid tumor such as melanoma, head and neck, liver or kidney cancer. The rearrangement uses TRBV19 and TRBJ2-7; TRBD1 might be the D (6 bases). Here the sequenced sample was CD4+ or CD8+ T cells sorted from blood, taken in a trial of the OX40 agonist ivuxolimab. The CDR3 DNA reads TGTGCCAGTAGTCCCCGGCGGACAGAATTTTACGAGCAGTACTTC. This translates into CASSPRRTEFYEQYF.